This note documents a single T cell receptor beta chain sequence. Antigen specificity is unknown. The V end lost 7 bases, the J end lost 2 bases, and 16 bases lay between the germline ends. The germline gives CDR1 MNHEY, CDR2 SMNVEV (reference sequence). The CDR3 is 15 residues long. The entry originates in a study of T cells in Graves' hyperthyroidism and ophthalmopathy. Regarding the study as a whole: The majority of expanded thyroid clonotypes above 0.001 also appeared in blood.

Exclusion criteria comprised uncontrolled infection, other autoimmune disease, pregnancy or lactation. Diagnosing involved the use of clinical symptoms, serum thyroxine and TRAb, thyroid ultrasound and orbital computed tomography. Fresh peripheral blood, 8 to 10 ml, was the source of the PBMCs. RNA transcripts yielded amplified TCR beta CDR3 regions. The HTBI primer set served for first-round RT-PCR of the TCR CDR3. TCRdb reanalysed the multiplex PCR reads using MiXCR and keeps one entry per CDR3 protein. Here the sample spans about 600,000 distinct CDR3 sequences, more than 12% being singletons. The receptor's source is a woman in her fifties or sixties with Graves' ophthalmopathy. The sequenced sample was blood. The chain has TRBV27 and TRBJ2-3; the D gene is possibly TRBD1 (7 bases). Written as DNA, the CDR3 is TGTGCCAGCACCTTGGAGGGGGCGACCACAGATACGCAGTATTTT. This translates into CASTLEGATTDTQYF.